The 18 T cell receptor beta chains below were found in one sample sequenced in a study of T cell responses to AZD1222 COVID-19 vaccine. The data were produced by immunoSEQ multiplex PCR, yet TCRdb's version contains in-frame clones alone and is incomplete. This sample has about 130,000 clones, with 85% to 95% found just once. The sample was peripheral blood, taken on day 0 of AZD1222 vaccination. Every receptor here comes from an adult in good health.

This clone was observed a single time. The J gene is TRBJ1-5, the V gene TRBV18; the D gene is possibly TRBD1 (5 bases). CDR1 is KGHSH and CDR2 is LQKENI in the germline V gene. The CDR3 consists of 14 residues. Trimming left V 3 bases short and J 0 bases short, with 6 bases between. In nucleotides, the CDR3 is TGTGCCAGCTCACCGACAGCTAGCAATCAGCCCCAGCATTTT. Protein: CASSPTASNQPQHF.

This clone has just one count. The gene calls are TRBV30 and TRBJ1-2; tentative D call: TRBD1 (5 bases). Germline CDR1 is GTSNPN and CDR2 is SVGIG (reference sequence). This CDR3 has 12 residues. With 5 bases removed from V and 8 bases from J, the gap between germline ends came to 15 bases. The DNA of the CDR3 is TGTGCCTGGGACGGGTCAGGGTCCGGCTACACCTTC. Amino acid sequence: CAWDGSGSGYTF. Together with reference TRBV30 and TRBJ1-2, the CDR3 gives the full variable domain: SQTIHQWPATLVQPVGSPLSLECTVEGTSNPNLYWYRQAAGRGLQLLFYSVGIGQISSEVPQNLSASRPQDRQFILSSKKLLLSDSGFYLCAWDGSGSGYTFGSGTRLTVV.

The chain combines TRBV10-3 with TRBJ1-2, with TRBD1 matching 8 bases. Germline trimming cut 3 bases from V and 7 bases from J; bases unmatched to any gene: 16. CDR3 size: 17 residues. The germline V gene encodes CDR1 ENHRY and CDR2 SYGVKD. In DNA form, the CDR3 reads TGTGCCATCAGTGACTTCTCGCGTCGGACAGGGATAAGTGGCTACACCTTC. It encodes CAISDFSRRTGISGYTF.

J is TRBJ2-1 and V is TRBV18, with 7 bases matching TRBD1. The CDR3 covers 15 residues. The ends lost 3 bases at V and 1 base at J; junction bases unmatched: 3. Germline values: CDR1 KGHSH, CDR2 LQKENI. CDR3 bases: TGTGCCAGCTCACCTGGCAGGGGGTCCTACAATGAGCAGTTCTTC. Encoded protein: CASSPGRGSYNEQFF.

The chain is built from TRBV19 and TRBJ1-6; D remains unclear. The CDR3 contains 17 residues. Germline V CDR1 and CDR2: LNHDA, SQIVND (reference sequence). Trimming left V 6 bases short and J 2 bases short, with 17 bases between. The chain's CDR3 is CASRATGPRPYNSPLHF. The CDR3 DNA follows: TGTGCCAGTAGGGCTACCGGGCCGAGGCCCTATAATTCACCCCTCCACTTT. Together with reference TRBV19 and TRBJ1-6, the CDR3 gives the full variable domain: DGGITQSPKYLFRKEGQNVTLSCEQNLNHDAMYWYRQDPGQGLRLIYYSQIVNDFQKGDIAEGYSVSREKKESFPLTVTSAQKNPTAFYLCASRATGPRPYNSPLHFGNGTRLTVT.

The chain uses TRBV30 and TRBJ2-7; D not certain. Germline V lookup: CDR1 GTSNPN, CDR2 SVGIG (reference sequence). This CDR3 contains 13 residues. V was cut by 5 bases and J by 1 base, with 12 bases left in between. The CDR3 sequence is CAWVPQQSYEQYF. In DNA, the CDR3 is TGTGCCTGGGTCCCACAGCAGTCCTACGAGCAGTACTTC. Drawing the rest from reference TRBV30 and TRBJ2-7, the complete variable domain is SQTIHQWPATLVQPVGSPLSLECTVEGTSNPNLYWYRQAAGRGLQLLFYSVGIGQISSEVPQNLSASRPQDRQFILSSKKLLLSDSGFYLCAWVPQQSYEQYFGPGTRLTVT.

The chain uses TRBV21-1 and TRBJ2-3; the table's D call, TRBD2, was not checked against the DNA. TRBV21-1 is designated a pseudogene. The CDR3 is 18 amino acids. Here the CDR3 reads CASSGLSGGTSYTDTQYF. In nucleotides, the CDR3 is TGTGCCAGCAGCGGGCTGAGCGGGGGGACCTCCTACACAGATACGCAGTATTTT.

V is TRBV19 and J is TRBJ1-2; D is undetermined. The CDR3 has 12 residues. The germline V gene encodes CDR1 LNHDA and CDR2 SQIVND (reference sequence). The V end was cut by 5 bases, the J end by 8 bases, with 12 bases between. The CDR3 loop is CASSPDLAGYTF. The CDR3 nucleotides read TGTGCCAGTAGTCCGGACCTTGCCGGCTACACCTTC.

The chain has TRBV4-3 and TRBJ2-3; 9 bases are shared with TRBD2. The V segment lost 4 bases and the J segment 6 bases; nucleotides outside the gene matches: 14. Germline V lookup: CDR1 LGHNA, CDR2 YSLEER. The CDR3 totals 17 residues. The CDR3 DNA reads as TGCGCCAGCAGCCGTACGGGGACTAGCCGCGGGGCCGATACGCAGTATTTT. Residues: CASSRTGTSRGADTQYF.

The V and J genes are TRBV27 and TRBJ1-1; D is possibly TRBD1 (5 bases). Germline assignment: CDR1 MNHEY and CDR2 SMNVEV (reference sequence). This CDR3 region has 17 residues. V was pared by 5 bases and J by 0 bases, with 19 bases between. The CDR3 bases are TGTGCCAGCAGTATGGGGACCGAACCTAGCATGAACACTGAAGCTTTCTTT. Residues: CASSMGTEPSMNTEAFF.

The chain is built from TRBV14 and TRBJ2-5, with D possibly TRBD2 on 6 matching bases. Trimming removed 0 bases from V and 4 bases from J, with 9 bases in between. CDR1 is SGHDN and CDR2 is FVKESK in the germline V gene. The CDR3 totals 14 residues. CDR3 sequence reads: CASSQDAGPETQYF. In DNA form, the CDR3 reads TGTGCCAGCAGCCAAGATGCGGGACCAGAGACCCAGTACTTC.

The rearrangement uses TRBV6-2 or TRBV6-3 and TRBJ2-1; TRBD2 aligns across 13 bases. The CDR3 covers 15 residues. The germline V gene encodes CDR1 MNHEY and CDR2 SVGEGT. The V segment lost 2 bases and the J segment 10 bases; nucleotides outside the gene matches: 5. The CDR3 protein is CASSYPLAGGREQFF. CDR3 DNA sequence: TGTGCCAGCAGTTACCCACTAGCGGGAGGGCGGGAGCAGTTCTTC.

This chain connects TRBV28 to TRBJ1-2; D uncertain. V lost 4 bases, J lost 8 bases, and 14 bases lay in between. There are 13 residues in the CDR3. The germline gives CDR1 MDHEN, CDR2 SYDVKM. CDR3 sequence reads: CASSSRKRRGYTF. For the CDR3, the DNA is TGTGCCAGCAGTTCCCGGAAGAGGAGAGGCTACACCTTC.

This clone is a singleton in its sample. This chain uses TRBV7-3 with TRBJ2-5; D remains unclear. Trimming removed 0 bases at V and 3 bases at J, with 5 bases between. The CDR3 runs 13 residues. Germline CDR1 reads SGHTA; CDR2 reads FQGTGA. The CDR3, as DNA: TGTGCCAGCAGCTTAACCTTCAAAGAGACCCAGTACTTC. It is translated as CASSLTFKETQYF. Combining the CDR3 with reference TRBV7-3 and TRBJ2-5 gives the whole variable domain GAGVSQTPSNKVTEKGKYVELRCDPISGHTALYWYRQSLGQGPEFLIYFQGTGAADDSGLPNDRFFAVRPEGSVSTLKIQRTERGDSAVYLCASSLTFKETQYFGPGTRLLVL.

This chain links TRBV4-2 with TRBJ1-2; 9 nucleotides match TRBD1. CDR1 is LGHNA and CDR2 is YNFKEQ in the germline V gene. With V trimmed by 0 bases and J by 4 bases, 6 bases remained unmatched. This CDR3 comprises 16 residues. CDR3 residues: CASSQDWGQGSYGYTF. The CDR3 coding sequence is TGTGCCAGCAGCCAAGATTGGGGACAGGGATCCTATGGCTACACCTTC.

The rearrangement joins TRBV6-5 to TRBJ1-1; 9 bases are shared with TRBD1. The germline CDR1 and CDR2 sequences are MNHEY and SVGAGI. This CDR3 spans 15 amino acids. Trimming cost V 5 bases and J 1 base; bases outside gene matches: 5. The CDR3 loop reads CASSRTGVTNTEAFF. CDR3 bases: TGTGCCAGCAGTCGGACAGGGGTTACGAACACTGAAGCTTTCTTT.

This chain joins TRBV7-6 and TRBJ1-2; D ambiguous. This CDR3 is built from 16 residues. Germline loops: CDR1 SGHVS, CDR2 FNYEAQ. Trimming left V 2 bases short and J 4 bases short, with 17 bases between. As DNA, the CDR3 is TGTGCCAGCAGCTTAAATTTTCGGGAGTTATCCTATGGCTACACCTTC. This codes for CASSLNFRELSYGYTF.

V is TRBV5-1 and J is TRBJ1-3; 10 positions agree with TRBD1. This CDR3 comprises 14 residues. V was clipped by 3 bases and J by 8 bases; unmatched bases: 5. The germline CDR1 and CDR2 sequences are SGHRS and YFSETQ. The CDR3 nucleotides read TGCGCCAGCAGCTATGACAGGGGGCAGGACACCATATATTTT. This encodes CASSYDRGQDTIYF.